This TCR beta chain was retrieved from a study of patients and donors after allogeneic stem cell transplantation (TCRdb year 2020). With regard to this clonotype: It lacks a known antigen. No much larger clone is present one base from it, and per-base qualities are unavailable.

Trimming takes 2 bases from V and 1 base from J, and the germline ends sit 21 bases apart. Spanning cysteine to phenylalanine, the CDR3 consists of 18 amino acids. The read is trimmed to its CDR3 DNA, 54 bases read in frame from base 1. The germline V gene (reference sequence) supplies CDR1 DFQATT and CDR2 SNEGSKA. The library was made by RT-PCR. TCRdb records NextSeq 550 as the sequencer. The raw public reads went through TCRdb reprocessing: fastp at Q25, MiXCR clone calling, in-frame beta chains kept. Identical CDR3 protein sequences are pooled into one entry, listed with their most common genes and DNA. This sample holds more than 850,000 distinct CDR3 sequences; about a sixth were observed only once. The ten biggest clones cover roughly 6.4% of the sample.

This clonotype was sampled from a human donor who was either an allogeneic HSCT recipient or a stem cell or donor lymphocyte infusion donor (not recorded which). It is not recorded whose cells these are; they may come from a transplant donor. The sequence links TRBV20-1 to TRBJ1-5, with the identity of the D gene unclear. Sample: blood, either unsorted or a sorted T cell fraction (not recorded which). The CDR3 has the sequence CSARPLYRRPESNQPQHF. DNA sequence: TGCAGTGCTAGACCCCTTTATCGACGACCTGAAAGCAATCAGCCCCAGCATTTT.